One sample yielded the 32 T cell receptor beta chains listed below, sequenced in a study of cytomegalovirus exposure and HLA in healthy donors. The primer mix had 60 Vbeta and 13 Jbeta primers. Using immunoSEQ multiplex PCR, the repertoire was profiled, and TCRdb retains in-frame clones only, with some absent. The sample yields around 200,000 clones, approximately 78% seen once. Sequenced input: PBMCs. Receptor source: a woman aged 18-29 years in good health and CMV-seronegative.

V gene TRBV9 combines with J gene TRBJ1-2; 7 nucleotides align to TRBD1. The V gene end was trimmed by 0 bases and the J gene end by 8 bases; junction bases not matched to a gene: 10. The germline V gene encodes CDR1 SGDLS and CDR2 YYNGEE. This CDR3 has 15 residues. CDR3 in amino acids: CASSVVIGAGGGYTF. In nucleotides, the CDR3 is TGTGCCAGCAGCGTAGTAATCGGGGCAGGGGGAGGCTACACCTTC.

This clone was seen a handful of times. The V call is TRBV5-6, the J call TRBJ2-7, with D possibly being TRBD1 (5 bases). Germline V gives CDR1 SGHDT, CDR2 YYEEEE. Trimming shortened V by 0 bases and J by 5 bases, and 9 bases separated the two germline ends. This CDR3 comprises 13 residues. The CDR3 protein is CASSLGQGHEQYF. The CDR3, as DNA: TGTGCCAGCAGCTTGGGGCAGGGCCACGAGCAGTACTTC. Looking up the rest from reference TRBV5-6 and TRBJ2-7 gives the full variable domain: DAGVTQSPTHLIKTRGQQVTLRCSPKSGHDTVSWYQQALGQGPQFIFQYYEEEERQRGNFPDRFSGHQFPNYSSELNVNALLLGDSALYLCASSLGQGHEQYFGPGTRLTVT.

The chain recombines TRBV7-9 with TRBJ2-7, with 7 bases matching TRBD1. The CDR3 consists of 14 residues. V was clipped by 5 bases and J by 4 bases; unmatched bases: 8. Germline-derived CDR1 and CDR2 are SEHNR and FQNEAQ (reference sequence). CDR3 in amino acids: CASSLRDRIYEQYF. The CDR3 nucleotides are TGTGCCAGCAGCCTCCGGGACAGAATTTACGAGCAGTACTTC. The variable domain in full, completed from reference TRBV7-9 and TRBJ2-7, reads DTGVSQNPRHKITKRGQNVTFRCDPISEHNRLYWYRQTLGQGPEFLTYFQNEAQLEKSRLLSDRFSAERPKGSFSTLEIQRTEQGDSAMYLCASSLRDRIYEQYFGPGTRLTVT.

The chain couples TRBV9 to TRBJ2-3; unclear D gene. With 0 bases removed from V and 2 bases from J, the gap between germline ends came to 10 bases. Germline assignment: CDR1 SGDLS and CDR2 YYNGEE. The CDR3 loop spans 15 amino acids. The CDR3: CASSVEAGYTDTQYF. CDR3 DNA sequence: TGTGCCAGCAGCGTAGAGGCAGGATACACAGATACGCAGTATTTT.

The chain has TRBV27 and TRBJ2-2; possible D gene TRBD1, 6 bases. V gave up 1 base and J gave up 3 bases, with 12 bases separating them. Germline CDR1 reads MNHEY; CDR2 reads SMNVEV (reference sequence). This CDR3 has 16 amino acids. The CDR3 sequence: CASSLFGQTYTGELFF. The DNA for the CDR3 is TGTGCCAGCAGTTTATTCGGACAGACCTACACCGGGGAGCTGTTTTTT.

The genes are TRBV6-5 and TRBJ1-2, with D perhaps matching TRBD1 (6 bases). The CDR3 length is 16 residues. The V and J ends lost 4 bases and 4 bases respectively, with 19 bases between them. Germline-derived CDR1 and CDR2 are MNHEY and SVGAGI. CDR3 sequence: CASSLKAVQGTYGYTF. The CDR3 DNA reads as TGTGCCAGCAGTTTGAAAGCGGTACAGGGAACCTATGGCTACACCTTC.

The rearrangement joins TRBV6-1 to TRBJ1-5, with TRBD1 matching 8 bases. The CDR3 is 15 residues long. V was pared by 7 bases and J by 4 bases, with 9 bases of the junction left unmatched. Germline lookup yields CDR1 MNHNS and CDR2 SASEGT. CDR3 DNA sequence: TGTGCCAGCAATAAGAACAGGGGGTGGAATCAGCCCCAGCATTTT. Translation gives CASNKNRGWNQPQHF.

The chain has TRBV5-6 and TRBJ2-5, with a weak D call TRBD1 (6 bases). The CDR3 is 14 amino acids. The V gene's germline CDR1 is SGHDT and CDR2 YYEEEE. With 2 bases removed from V and 2 bases from J, the gap between germline ends came to 10 bases. The CDR3 DNA sequence: TGTGCCAGCAGCTTCGCCGGGACACAAGAGACCCAGTACTTC. Translation gives CASSFAGTQETQYF.

The DNA for the CDR3 is TGTGCCAGCAGAGATCAGGGGCGGGCTGAAGCTTTCTTT. Amino acid sequence: CASRDQGRAEAFF. The chain is built from TRBV5-8 and TRBJ1-1; a possible D gene is TRBD1 (6 bases). This CDR3 has 13 amino acids. Germline CDR1 and CDR2: SGHTS and YDEGEE. V lost 5 bases, J lost 6 bases, and 14 bases lay in between. Full variable domain (remainder filled in from reference TRBV5-8 and TRBJ1-1): EAGVTQSPTHLIKTRGQQATLRCSPISGHTSVYWYQQALGLGLQFLLWYDEGEERNRGNFPPRFSGRQFPNYSSELNVNALELEDSALYLCASRDQGRAEAFFGQGTRLTVV.

The chain joins TRBV27 to TRBJ2-1; 10 nucleotides line up with TRBD1. Germline V CDR1 and CDR2: MNHEY, SMNVEV (reference sequence). V lost 7 bases, J lost 5 bases, and 8 bases stayed unmatched. CDR3 length: 15 residues. CDR3 in DNA: TGTGCCAGCACCCCTGACAGGGGGCGGAACAATGAGCAGTTCTTC. The encoded protein is CASTPDRGRNNEQFF.

The chain joins TRBV12-5 to TRBJ2-3; 10 nucleotides match TRBD1. The CDR3 has 15 amino acids. J lost 3 bases, V lost 5 bases, and 5 bases had no gene match. CDR1 and CDR2 from the germline V gene are LGHNT and FRNRAP. Here the CDR3 DNA reads TGTGCTAGTGGTCCTGGACAGGGGGGGACAGATACGCAGTATTTT. This sequence encodes CASGPGQGGTDTQYF. Full variable domain (outside the CDR3, taken from reference TRBV12-5 and TRBJ2-3): DARVTQTPRHKVTEMGQEVTMRCQPILGHNTVFWYRQTMMQGLELLAYFRNRAPLDDSGMPKDRFSAEMPDATLATLKIQPSEPRDSAVYFCASGPGQGGTDTQYFGPGTRLTVL.

This chain links TRBV6-6 with TRBJ2-2; a weak D match, TRBD1 (5 bases). V was cut by 4 bases and J by 3 bases, with 12 bases left in between. The CDR3 is 15 amino acids. CDR1 is MNHNY, CDR2 SVGAGI, per germline (reference sequence). The CDR3 DNA is TGTGCCAGCAGTTCGACAGTGACTGACACCGGGGAGCTGTTTTTT. This translates into CASSSTVTDTGELFF.

This chain links TRBV9 with TRBJ2-7, with TRBD2 matching 8 bases. CDR3 length: 15 amino acids. CDR1 is SGDLS and CDR2 is YYNGEE in the germline V gene. With 0 bases clipped from V and 2 bases from J, the junction kept 4 bases outside the gene matches. The CDR3 spells CASSVDLGRAYEQYF. Here the CDR3 DNA reads TGTGCCAGCAGCGTAGATCTCGGGAGGGCCTACGAGCAGTACTTC.

This clone appeared a few times. V and J are TRBV18 and TRBJ1-4, with 7 bases that match TRBD1. V was clipped by 5 bases and J by 5 bases; unmatched bases: 5. CDR3 length: 14 amino acids. Germline assignment: CDR1 KGHSH and CDR2 LQKENI. The CDR3 DNA reads as TGTGCCAGCTCAGCGGGACAGAAGAATGAAAAACTGTTTTTT. As protein: CASSAGQKNEKLFF.

The chain uses TRBV6-1 and TRBJ1-3, with no clear D. CDR1 is MNHNS, CDR2 SASEGT, per germline. The CDR3 runs to 13 residues. V lost 2 bases to trimming and J lost 4 bases, with 6 bases between them. CDR3 sequence (DNA): TGTGCCAGCAGTGAAATGCGGGGAAACACCATATATTTT. It encodes CASSEMRGNTIYF.

V and J are TRBV4-2 and TRBJ2-4, with 7 bases aligning to TRBD2. Germline CDR1 LGHNA, CDR2 YNFKEQ. The CDR3 spans 18 residues. V shed 2 bases, J shed 3 bases, and the junction held 13 bases outside the gene matches. The CDR3 region is CASSQYEEPAGSKNIQYF. CDR3 DNA sequence: TGTGCCAGCAGCCAATATGAGGAGCCAGCGGGAAGCAAAAACATTCAGTACTTC.

The chain couples TRBV12-5 to TRBJ2-3, with D unclear. The V end was cut by 3 bases, the J end by 4 bases, with 14 bases between. The germline V gene has CDR1 LGHNT and CDR2 FRNRAP. The CDR3 is 15 residues long. CDR3 protein: CASGFLPRPPDTQYF. CDR3 nucleotide sequence: TGTGCTAGTGGTTTCCTCCCGCGGCCACCAGATACGCAGTATTTT.

The genes are TRBV7-9 and TRBJ2-1; D unresolved. The germline V and J ends were trimmed by 5 bases and 8 bases, with 7 bases remaining between them. Per germline, CDR1 SEHNR and CDR2 FQNEAQ (reference sequence). This CDR3 comprises 11 residues. The CDR3 loop reads CASSAGYEQFF. The CDR3 DNA follows: TGTGCCAGCAGCGCAGGCTATGAGCAGTTCTTC.

This clone was seen just once. The V call is TRBV25-1, the J call TRBJ2-7; D ambiguous. V dropped 9 bases and J dropped 3 bases, with 6 bases sitting between them. The CDR3 is 10 amino acids. The V gene's germline CDR1 is MGHDK and CDR2 SYGVNS. The CDR3 region is CASILYEQYF. As DNA, the CDR3 is TGTGCCAGTATACTCTACGAGCAGTACTTC.

CDR3 bases: TGTGCCAGCAGCACCTCCGGGACAGGGGCCGCCCCTAACTATGGCTACACCTTC. It is translated as CASSTSGTGAAPNYGYTF. V is TRBV7-9 and J is TRBJ1-2; 10 bases are shared with TRBD1. V shed 5 bases and J 0 bases; nucleotides not matched to a gene: 12. This CDR3 is built from 18 residues. Germline-derived CDR1 and CDR2 are SEHNR and FQNEAQ (reference sequence).

This clone was picked up one time. The chain carries TRBV28 and TRBJ1-1, with D uncertain. Germline V gene data show CDR1 as MDHEN and CDR2 as SYDVKM. The length of the CDR3 is 13 residues. V shed 5 bases and J shed 1 base, with 8 bases lying between them. CDR3 in DNA: TGTGCCAGCAGTGTTCGGAGGAACACTGAAGCTTTCTTT. Translating gives CASSVRRNTEAFF.

This chain uses TRBV5-1 with TRBJ1-1; TRBD1 matches at 7 bases. CDR1 is SGHRS and CDR2 is YFSETQ in the germline V gene. V trimming: 3 bases; J trimming: 0 bases; junction bases outside the gene matches: 5. The CDR3 covers 15 residues. The CDR3 DNA sequence: TGCGCCAGCAGCTCCGGGGACAGTATGAACACTGAAGCTTTCTTT. Translation gives CASSSGDSMNTEAFF.

This clone was counted a single time. The chain links TRBV28 to TRBJ1-1, with D unresolved. CDR3 length: 14 amino acids. V was shortened by 7 bases and J by 10 bases, with 22 bases between the two germline ends. Germline assignment: CDR1 MDHEN and CDR2 SYDVKM. CDR3 nucleotides: TGTGCCAGCAATTTCACCCCGGAGACCCCCGGAGCTTTCTTT. Its translation: CASNFTPETPGAFF.

The rearrangement uses TRBV25-1 and TRBJ2-7; 10 bases map to TRBD2. The CDR3 contains 15 residues. J gave up 4 bases and V 3 bases, and 6 bases lay outside the gene matches. Germline V gene sequence: CDR1 MGHDK, CDR2 SYGVNS. The CDR3 DNA sequence: TGTGCCAGCAGTGATACGGGACTAGCGCCGTACGAGCAGTACTTC. This sequence encodes CASSDTGLAPYEQYF.

The chain couples TRBV5-1 to TRBJ1-3; no definite D call. Looked up from germline, CDR1 is SGHRS and CDR2 is YFSETQ. This CDR3 is built from 13 residues. V was shortened by 0 bases and J by 4 bases, with 5 bases between the two germline ends. CDR3 bases: TGCGCCAGCAGCTTGGACTCGGGAAACACCATATATTTT. As protein: CASSLDSGNTIYF.

J is TRBJ1-2 and V is TRBV6-1; TRBD1 is a possible D gene (5 bases). Germline-derived CDR1 and CDR2 are MNHNS and SASEGT. The CDR3 has 15 amino acids. V lost 10 bases to trimming and J lost 0 bases, with 18 bases between them. CDR3: CAIPTPDSSNYGYTF. CDR3 bases: TGTGCCATCCCAACCCCCGACAGCTCTAACTATGGCTACACCTTC.

The rearrangement links TRBV5-6 to TRBJ1-5; 7 positions agree with TRBD1. The CDR3 length is 13 residues. Germline trimming cut 4 bases from V and 5 bases from J; bases unmatched to any gene: 3. In germline, CDR1 is SGHDT, CDR2 YYEEEE. CDR3 nucleotides: TGTGCCAGCAGCCTTACAGGGGATCAGCCCCAGCATTTT. This gives the protein CASSLTGDQPQHF.

The rearrangement uses TRBV4-2 and TRBJ2-1, with D hard to call. Trimming left V 1 base short and J 7 bases short, with 11 bases between. This CDR3 region has 14 residues. Per the germline V gene, CDR1 is LGHNA and CDR2 is YNFKEQ. CDR3 sequence reads: CASSQGLVQNEQFF. The CDR3 bases are TGTGCCAGCAGCCAAGGGCTAGTCCAGAATGAGCAGTTCTTC.

The chain is built from TRBV4-1 and TRBJ2-1; 10 nucleotides line up with TRBD2. Trimming removed 2 bases from V and 2 bases from J; junction bases left unmatched: 6. Germline CDR1 MGHRA, CDR2 YSYEKL. CDR3 length: 17 amino acids. CDR3 sequence (DNA): TGCGCCAGCAGCCAAACTCTAGCGGGGGAAGCCTACAATGAGCAGTTCTTC. Translated: CASSQTLAGEAYNEQFF.

The J gene is TRBJ2-1, the V gene TRBV18; 9 bases fit TRBD2. There are 14 residues in the CDR3. V trimming: 2 bases; J trimming: 9 bases; junction bases outside the gene matches: 5. CDR1 and CDR2 from the germline V gene are KGHSH and LQKENI. Here the CDR3 DNA reads TGTGCCAGCTCACCAGATAGCGGGAGCGTTGAGCAGTTCTTC. Its protein product is CASSPDSGSVEQFF.

V gene TRBV29-1 combines with J gene TRBJ1-1, with TRBD1 as a possible D gene (6 bases). The germline V gene encodes CDR1 SQVTM and CDR2 ANQGSEA. The CDR3 contains 12 residues. V was cut by 7 bases and J by 2 bases, with 11 bases left in between. For the CDR3, the DNA is TGCAGCGCCCAGGGGATCAACACTGAAGCTTTCTTT. The encoded protein is CSAQGINTEAFF.

The rearrangement joins TRBV5-8 to TRBJ2-1, with TRBD2 matching 7 bases. The CDR3 runs to 15 residues. Germline CDR1 reads SGHTS; CDR2 reads YDEGEE. Unmatched junction bases numbered 6, after V lost 5 bases and J lost 1 base. The CDR3 nucleotides read TGTGCCAGCAGTCCATGGGGGGGTTCCTACAATGAGCAGTTCTTC. It codes for CASSPWGGSYNEQFF.